A single sample is the source of the 9 T cell receptor beta chains below, sequenced in a study of cytomegalovirus exposure and HLA in healthy donors. With 60 Vbeta and 13 Jbeta primers, the PCR was carried out. Measured with immunoSEQ multiplex PCR; TCRdb has only the in-frame clones, and not every one. This table has approximately 210,000 clones, approximately 80% appearing once. Sequencing input: PBMCs. Receptors were obtained from a woman in her thirties or forties in good health and CMV-seronegative.

The V call is TRBV11-2, the J call TRBJ1-2, with a weak D call TRBD1 (5 bases). Trimming cost V 2 bases and J 8 bases, with 9 bases left between them. Germline V gives CDR1 SGHAT, CDR2 FQNNGV. The CDR3 has 12 residues. The CDR3 spells CASSLQGIGYTF. The CDR3 coding sequence is TGTGCCAGCAGCTTACAGGGTATAGGCTACACCTTC.

The chain combines TRBV7-9 with TRBJ2-2, with a tentative D call TRBD1 (5 bases). CDR3 size: 15 residues. CDR1 and CDR2 (germline): SEHNR, FQNEAQ (reference sequence). The V end was cut by 5 bases, the J end by 1 base, with 11 bases between. The CDR3, as DNA: TGTGCCAGCAGCAGTTCCAGGGAGAACACCGGGGAGCTGTTTTTT. It codes for CASSSSRENTGELFF. Full variable domain (missing parts from reference TRBV7-9 and TRBJ2-2): DTGVSQNPRHKITKRGQNVTFRCDPISEHNRLYWYRQTLGQGPEFLTYFQNEAQLEKSRLLSDRFSAERPKGSFSTLEIQRTEQGDSAMYLCASSSSRENTGELFFGEGSRLTVL.

The rearrangement joins TRBV19 to TRBJ1-3; D uncertain. CDR1 LNHDA and CDR2 SQIVND come from the germline V gene (reference sequence). There are 15 residues in the CDR3. V lost 0 bases, J lost 0 bases, and 6 bases lay in between. The CDR3: CASSIDDSSGNTIYF. The CDR3 DNA reads TGTGCCAGTAGTATAGATGACTCCTCTGGAAACACCATATATTTT.

Only a few counts were recorded for this clone. J is TRBJ1-4 and V is TRBV19; D is perhaps TRBD1 (5 bases). V dropped 4 bases and J dropped 2 bases, with 11 bases sitting between them. Germline assignment: CDR1 LNHDA and CDR2 SQIVND (reference sequence). The length of the CDR3 is 15 residues. The CDR3 is CASSTRGVTNEKLFF. The CDR3 nucleotides read TGTGCCAGTAGTACTCGGGGGGTCACTAATGAAAAACTGTTTTTT. The full variable domain, rest sourced from reference TRBV19 and TRBJ1-4, is DGGITQSPKYLFRKEGQNVTLSCEQNLNHDAMYWYRQDPGQGLRLIYYSQIVNDFQKGDIAEGYSVSREKKESFPLTVTSAQKNPTAFYLCASSTRGVTNEKLFFGSGTQLSVL.

The V and J genes are TRBV7-2 and TRBJ1-2, with 8 bases aligning to TRBD1. The V and J ends lost 6 bases and 6 bases, in that order; junction bases with no gene match: 6. The germline CDR1 and CDR2 sequences are SGHTA and FQGNSA. The CDR3 length is 13 residues. The CDR3 bases are TGTGCCAGCAGTTCGGACAGGGACCATGGCTACACCTTC. Translated: CASSSDRDHGYTF. Looking up the rest from reference TRBV7-2 and TRBJ1-2 gives the full variable domain: GAGVSQSPSNKVTEKGKDVELRCDPISGHTALYWYRQSLGQGLEFLIYFQGNSAPDKSGLPSDRFSAERTGGSVSTLTIQRTQQEDSAVYLCASSSDRDHGYTFGSGTRLTVV.

The chain combines TRBV10-3 with TRBJ2-1, with TRBD1 matching 8 bases. The CDR3 length is 14 residues. V was pared by 6 bases and J by 7 bases, with 8 bases of the junction left unmatched. In germline, CDR1 is ENHRY, CDR2 SYGVKD. Here the CDR3 reads CAIRGQGAQNEQFF. DNA for the CDR3: TGTGCCATCAGGGGGCAGGGGGCGCAGAATGAGCAGTTCTTC.

J is TRBJ2-5 and V is TRBV11-3; D gene unclear. Trimming stripped 1 base from V and 5 bases from J, with 5 bases between. This CDR3 is built from 12 residues. Per germline, CDR1 SGHNT and CDR2 YENEEA. CDR3 protein: CASSLGQETQYF. The CDR3 coding sequence is TGTGCCAGCAGCTTAGGCCAGGAGACCCAGTACTTC. Supplemented by reference TRBV11-3 and TRBJ2-5, the full variable domain reads EAGVVQSPRYKIIEKKQPVAFWCNPISGHNTLYWYLQNLGQGPELLIRYENEEAVDDSQLPKDRFSAERLKGVDSTLKIQPAELGDSAVYLCASSLGQETQYFGPGTRLLVL.

V gene TRBV9 combines with J gene TRBJ2-5; 11 bases match TRBD2. CDR3 length equals 16 residues. After removal of 4 bases from V and 2 bases from J, the junction contained 7 bases not matched to a gene. In germline, CDR1 is SGDLS, CDR2 YYNGEE. The CDR3 DNA reads TGTGCCAGCAGCTCCGGACTAGCGGGTCCACAAGAGACCCAGTACTTC. Translated: CASSSGLAGPQETQYF.

V usage is TRBV30 and J usage is TRBJ2-6, with TRBD1 as a possible D gene (6 bases). This CDR3 has 13 residues. Germline CDR1 reads GTSNPN; CDR2 reads SVGIG (reference sequence). V was trimmed by 5 bases and J by 4 bases, leaving 9 bases between them. The CDR3 is CAWDRSGANVLTF. CDR3 sequence (DNA): TGTGCCTGGGACAGGTCCGGGGCCAACGTCCTGACTTTC.